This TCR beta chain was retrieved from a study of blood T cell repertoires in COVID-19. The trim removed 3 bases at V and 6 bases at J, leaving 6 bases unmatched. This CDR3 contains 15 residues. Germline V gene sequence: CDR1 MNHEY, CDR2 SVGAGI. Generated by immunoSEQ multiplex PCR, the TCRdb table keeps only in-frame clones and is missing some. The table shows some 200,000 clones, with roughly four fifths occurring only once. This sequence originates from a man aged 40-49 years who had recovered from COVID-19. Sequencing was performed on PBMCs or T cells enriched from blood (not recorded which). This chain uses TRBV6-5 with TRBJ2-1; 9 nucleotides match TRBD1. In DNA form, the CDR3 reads TGTGCCAGCAGTTATCGGGACAGGGATAGCAATGAGCAGTTCTTC. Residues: CASSYRDRDSNEQFF.